This T cell receptor (beta chain) was captured in a study of esophageal squamous cell carcinoma under preoperative chemotherapy. About the study: Samples included peripheral blood T cells as well as tumor-infiltrating lymphocytes. Study-wide results and caveats: Paclitaxel-nedaplatin therapy caused immediate, substantial clonotype frequency changes.

TCRdb redid the calling of the PCR reads with MiXCR, one entry per CDR3 protein. The sample includes 32,000 or so distinct CDR3 sequences, 52% of them seen just once. Time point described: after preoperative PTX-NDP chemotherapy. Preoperative chemotherapy with paclitaxel-nedaplatin was given to patients before surgery. With regard to this clonotype: The target antigen is unknown.

This CDR3 comprises 15 residues. CDR1 and CDR2 (germline): ENHRY, SYGVKD. The V end was cut by 11 bases, the J end by 9 bases, with 27 bases between. Collection of the sample occurred from a patient given preoperative chemotherapy. The sequence was obtained from a human donor with esophageal squamous cell carcinoma. The donor label of this sample is uncertain. This sequence joins TRBV10-3 and TRBJ2-3; tentative D call: TRBD2 (6 bases). The CDR3 coding sequence is TGTGCCCTGGATCGCGGGGCTGGGAGCACCGGGACGCAGTATTTT. As protein: CALDRGAGSTGTQYF.